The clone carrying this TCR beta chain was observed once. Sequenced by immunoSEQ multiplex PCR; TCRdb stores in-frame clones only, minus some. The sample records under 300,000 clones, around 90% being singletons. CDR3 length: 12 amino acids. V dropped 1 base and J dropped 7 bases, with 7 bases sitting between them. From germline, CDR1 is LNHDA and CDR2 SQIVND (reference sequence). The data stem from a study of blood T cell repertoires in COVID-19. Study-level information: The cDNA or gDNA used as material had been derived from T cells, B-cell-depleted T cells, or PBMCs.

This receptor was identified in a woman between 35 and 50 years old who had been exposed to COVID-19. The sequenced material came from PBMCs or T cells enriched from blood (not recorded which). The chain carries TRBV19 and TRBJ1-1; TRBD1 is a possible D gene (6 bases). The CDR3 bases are TGTGCCAGTAGTATAGTAGGGGGTGAAGCTTTCTTT. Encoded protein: CASSIVGGEAFF.